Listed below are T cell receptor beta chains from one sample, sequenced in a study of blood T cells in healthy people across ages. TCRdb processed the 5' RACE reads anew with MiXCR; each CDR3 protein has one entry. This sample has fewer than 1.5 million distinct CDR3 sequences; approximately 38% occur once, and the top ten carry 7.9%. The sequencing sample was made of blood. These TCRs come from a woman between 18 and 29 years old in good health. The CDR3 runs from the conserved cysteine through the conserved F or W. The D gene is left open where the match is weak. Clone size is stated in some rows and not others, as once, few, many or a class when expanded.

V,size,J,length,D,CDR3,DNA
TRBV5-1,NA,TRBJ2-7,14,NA,CASSLAGLNNEQYF,TGCGCCAGCAGCTTGGCCGGGCTGAACAATGAGCAGTACTTC
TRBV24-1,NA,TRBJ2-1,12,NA,CATSDWGDEQFF,TGTGCCACCAGTGATTGGGGGGATGAGCAGTTCTTC
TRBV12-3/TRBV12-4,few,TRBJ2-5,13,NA,CASSTTGWETQYF,TGTGCCAGCAGTACTACAGGGTGGGAGACCCAGTACTTC
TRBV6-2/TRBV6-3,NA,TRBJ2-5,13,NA,CASRHTGSETQYF,TGTGCCAGCAGACACACAGGGAGTGAGACCCAGTACTTC
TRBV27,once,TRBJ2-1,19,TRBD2,CASSPRETGAGGPYNEQFF,TGTGCCAGCAGTCCCCGAGAAACGGGAGCGGGGGGACCCTACAATGAGCAGTTCTTC
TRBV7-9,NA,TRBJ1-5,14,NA,CASSFPGGNQPQHF,TGTGCCAGCAGTTTCCCCGGGGGCAATCAGCCCCAGCATTTT
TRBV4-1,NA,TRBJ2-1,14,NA,CASSQEEAGRSQFF,TGCGCCAGCAGCCAAGAGGAAGCGGGCAGATCCCAGTTCTTC
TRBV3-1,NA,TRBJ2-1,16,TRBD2,CASSQITSGRNYEQFF,TGTGCCAGCAGCCAAATCACGAGCGGGAGGAACTATGAGCAGTTCTTC
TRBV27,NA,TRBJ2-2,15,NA,CASSLTNRRTGELFF,TGTGCCAGCAGTTTGACGAACAGACGCACCGGGGAGCTGTTTTTT
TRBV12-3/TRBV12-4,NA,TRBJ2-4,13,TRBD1,CASSPQGKNIPYF,TGTGCCAGCAGCCCACAGGGGAAAAACATTCCGTACTTC
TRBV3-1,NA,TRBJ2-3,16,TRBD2,CASSQLGGGNTDTQYF,TGTGCCAGCAGCCAATTGGGCGGGGGGAACACGGATACGCAGTATTTT
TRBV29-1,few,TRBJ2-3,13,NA,CSVERGLGDTQYF,TGCAGCGTTGAACGGGGCCTGGGAGATACGCAGTATTTT
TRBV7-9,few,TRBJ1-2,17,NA,CASRPRRSADRNYGYTF,TGTGCCAGCAGGCCGCGTCGGTCAGCGGATCGTAACTATGGCTACACCTTC
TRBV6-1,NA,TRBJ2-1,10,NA,CASKDREQFF,TGTGCCAGCAAGGACCGCGAGCAGTTCTTC
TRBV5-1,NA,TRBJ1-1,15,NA,CASSSESGQHTEAFF,TGCGCCAGCAGCTCCGAAAGTGGCCAACACACTGAAGCTTTCTTT
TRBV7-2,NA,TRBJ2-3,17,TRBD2,CAGSPLAGGVSTDTQYF,TGTGCCGGCAGCCCCCTAGCGGGAGGGGTTAGCACAGATACGCAGTATTTT
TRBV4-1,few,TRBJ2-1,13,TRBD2,CARSPVGGTEQFF,TGCGCCAGAAGCCCAGTGGGAGGGACTGAGCAGTTCTTC
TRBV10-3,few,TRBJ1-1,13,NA,CAISESQNTEAFF,TGTGCCATCAGTGAGTCCCAGAACACTGAAGCTTTCTTT
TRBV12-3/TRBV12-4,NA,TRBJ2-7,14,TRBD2,CASTPSGRTYEQYF,TGTGCCAGCACCCCTAGCGGGAGGACCTACGAGCAGTACTTC
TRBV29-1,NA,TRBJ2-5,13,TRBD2,CSVGLGGEETQYF,TGCAGCGTTGGGCTCGGGGGGGAAGAGACCCAGTACTTC
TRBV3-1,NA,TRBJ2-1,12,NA,CASSQFGGEQFF,TGTGCCAGCAGCCAATTCGGGGGTGAGCAGTTCTTC
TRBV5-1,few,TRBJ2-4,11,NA,CASIIDNEQYF,TGCGCCAGCATAATAGACAATGAGCAGTACTTC
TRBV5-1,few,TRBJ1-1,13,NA,CASSAQTISEAFF,TGCGCCAGCAGCGCCCAGACCATTAGCGAAGCTTTCTTT
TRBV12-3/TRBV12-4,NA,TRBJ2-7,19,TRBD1,CASSFRGVLLRDRSYEQYF,TGTGCCAGCAGTTTCCGTGGGGTTCTACTCCGGGACAGGTCCTACGAGCAGTACTTC
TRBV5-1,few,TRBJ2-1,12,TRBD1,CASSVDRVEQFF,TGCGCCAGCAGCGTCGACAGGGTTGAGCAGTTCTTC
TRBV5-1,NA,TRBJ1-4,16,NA,CASSLGRVPTNEKLFF,TGCGCCAGCAGCTTGGGCAGAGTGCCGACTAATGAAAAACTGTTTTTT
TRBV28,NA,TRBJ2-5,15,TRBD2,CASIEASGGKETQYF,TGTGCCAGCATCGAGGCTAGCGGGGGGAAAGAGACCCAGTACTTC
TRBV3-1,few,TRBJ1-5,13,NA,CASSQDRSQPQHF,TGTGCCAGCAGCCAAGATCGGTCTCAGCCCCAGCATTTT
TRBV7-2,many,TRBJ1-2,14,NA,CASSLVTVNYGYTF,TGTGCCAGCAGCTTAGTGACGGTGAACTATGGCTACACCTTC
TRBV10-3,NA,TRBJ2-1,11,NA,CATSSDDEQFF,TGTGCCACGTCTAGCGACGATGAGCAGTTCTTC
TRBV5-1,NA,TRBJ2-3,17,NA,CASSTRRTASSTDTQYF,TGCGCCAGCAGCACGAGACGGACAGCCTCTAGCACAGATACGCAGTATTTT
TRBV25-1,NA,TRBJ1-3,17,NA,CASSARGHINSGNTIYF,TGTGCCAGCAGTGCCAGGGGCCACATAAACTCTGGAAACACCATATATTTT
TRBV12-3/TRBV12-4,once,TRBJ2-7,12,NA,CASSPWFYEQYF,TGTGCCAGCAGCCCTTGGTTCTACGAGCAGTACTTC
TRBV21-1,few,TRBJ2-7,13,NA,CASSNPRGHEQYF,TGTGCCAGCAGCAATCCTCGGGGGCACGAGCAGTACTTC
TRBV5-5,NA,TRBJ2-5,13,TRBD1,CASSSQGDKTQYF,TGTGCCAGCAGCTCACAGGGGGACAAGACCCAGTACTTC
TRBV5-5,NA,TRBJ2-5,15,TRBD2,CASSLELAGVETQYF,TGTGCCAGCAGCTTGGAGCTAGCGGGAGTAGAGACCCAGTACTTC
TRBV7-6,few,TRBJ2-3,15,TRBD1,CASSFGDSFTDTQYF,TGTGCCAGCAGCTTTGGGGACAGCTTCACAGATACGCAGTATTTT
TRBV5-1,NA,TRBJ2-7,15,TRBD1,CASSKPQGAKDAQYF,TGCGCCAGCAGCAAACCTCAGGGGGCGAAGGATGCGCAGTACTTC
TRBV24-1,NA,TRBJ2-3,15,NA,CATSDHGGATDTQYF,TGTGCCACCAGTGATCACGGAGGTGCCACAGATACGCAGTATTTT
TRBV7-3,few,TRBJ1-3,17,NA,CASSRRGDFSSGNTIYF,TGTGCCAGCAGCCGTCGGGGGGACTTCAGCTCTGGAAACACCATATATTTT
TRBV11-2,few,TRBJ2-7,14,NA,CASSALHNPYEQYF,TGTGCCAGCAGCGCCCTTCATAATCCCTACGAGCAGTACTTC
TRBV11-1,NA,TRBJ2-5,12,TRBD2,CASSLSGGLQYF,TGTGCCAGCAGCCTTTCGGGAGGCCTGCAGTACTTC
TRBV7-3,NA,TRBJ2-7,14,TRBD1,CASAGTGTYNEQYF,TGTGCCAGCGCCGGGACAGGGACCTACAATGAGCAGTACTTC
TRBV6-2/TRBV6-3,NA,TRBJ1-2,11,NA,CASSSNYLYTF,TGTGCCAGCAGTTCTAACTACCTCTACACCTTC
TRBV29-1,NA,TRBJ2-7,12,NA,CSVAIGDYEQYF,TGCAGCGTTGCCATTGGGGACTACGAGCAGTACTTC
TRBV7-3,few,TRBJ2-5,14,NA,CASSLKLDGETQYF,TGTGCCAGCAGCCTTAAGCTGGACGGAGAGACCCAGTACTTC
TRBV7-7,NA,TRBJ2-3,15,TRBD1,CASSLSRGPVDTQYF,TGTGCTAGCAGCTTAAGTAGGGGGCCGGTAGATACGCAGTATTTT
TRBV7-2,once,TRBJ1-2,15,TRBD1,CASSLAGTGWGGYTF,TGTGCCAGCAGCTTGGCGGGGACAGGGTGGGGTGGCTACACCTTC
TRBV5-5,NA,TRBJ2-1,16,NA,CASSLPSPSSYNEQFF,TGTGCCAGCAGCTTACCCTCTCCGAGCTCCTACAATGAGCAGTTCTTC
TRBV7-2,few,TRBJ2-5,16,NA,CASSQEGGAALETQYF,TGTGCCAGCAGCCAAGAGGGCGGGGCCGCCCTTGAGACCCAGTACTTC
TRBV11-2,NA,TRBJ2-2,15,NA,CASSLRVGSYGELFF,TGTGCCAGCAGCTTACGGGTCGGAAGTTACGGGGAGCTGTTTTTT